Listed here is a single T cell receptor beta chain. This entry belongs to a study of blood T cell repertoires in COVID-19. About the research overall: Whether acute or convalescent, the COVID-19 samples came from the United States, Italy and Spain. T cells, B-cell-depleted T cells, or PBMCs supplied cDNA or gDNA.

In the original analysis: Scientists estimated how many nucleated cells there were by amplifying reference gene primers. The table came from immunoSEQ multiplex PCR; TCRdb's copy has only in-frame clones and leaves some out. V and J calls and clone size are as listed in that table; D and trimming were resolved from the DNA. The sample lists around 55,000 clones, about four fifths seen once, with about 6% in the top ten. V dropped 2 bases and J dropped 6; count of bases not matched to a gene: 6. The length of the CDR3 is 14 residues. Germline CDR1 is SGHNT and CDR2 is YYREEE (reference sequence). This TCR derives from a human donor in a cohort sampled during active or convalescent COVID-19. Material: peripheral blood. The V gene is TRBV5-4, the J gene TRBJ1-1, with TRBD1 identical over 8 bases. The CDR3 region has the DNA TGTGCCAGCAGCTTCACAGGGGGAGACCCTGAAGCTTTCTTT. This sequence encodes CASSFTGGDPEAFF.